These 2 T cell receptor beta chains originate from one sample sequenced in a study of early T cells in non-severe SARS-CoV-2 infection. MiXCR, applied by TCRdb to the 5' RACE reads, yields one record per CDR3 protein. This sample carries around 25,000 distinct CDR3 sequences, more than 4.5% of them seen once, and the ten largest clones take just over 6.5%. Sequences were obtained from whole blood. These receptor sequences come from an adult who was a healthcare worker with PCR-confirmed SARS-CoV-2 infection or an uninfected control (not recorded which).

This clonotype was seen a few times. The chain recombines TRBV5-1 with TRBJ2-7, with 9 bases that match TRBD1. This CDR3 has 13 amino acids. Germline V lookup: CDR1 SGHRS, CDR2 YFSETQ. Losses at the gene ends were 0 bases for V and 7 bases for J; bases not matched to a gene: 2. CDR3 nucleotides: TGCGCCAGCAGCTTGGACAGGGGGCAAGAGCAGTACTTC. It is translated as CASSLDRGQEQYF.

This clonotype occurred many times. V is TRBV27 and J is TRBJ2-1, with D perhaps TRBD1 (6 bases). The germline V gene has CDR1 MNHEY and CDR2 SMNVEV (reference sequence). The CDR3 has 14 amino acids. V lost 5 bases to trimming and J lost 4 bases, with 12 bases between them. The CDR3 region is CASSPQRGYNEQFF. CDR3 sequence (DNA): TGTGCCAGCAGTCCCCAGAGGGGGTACAATGAGCAGTTCTTC.